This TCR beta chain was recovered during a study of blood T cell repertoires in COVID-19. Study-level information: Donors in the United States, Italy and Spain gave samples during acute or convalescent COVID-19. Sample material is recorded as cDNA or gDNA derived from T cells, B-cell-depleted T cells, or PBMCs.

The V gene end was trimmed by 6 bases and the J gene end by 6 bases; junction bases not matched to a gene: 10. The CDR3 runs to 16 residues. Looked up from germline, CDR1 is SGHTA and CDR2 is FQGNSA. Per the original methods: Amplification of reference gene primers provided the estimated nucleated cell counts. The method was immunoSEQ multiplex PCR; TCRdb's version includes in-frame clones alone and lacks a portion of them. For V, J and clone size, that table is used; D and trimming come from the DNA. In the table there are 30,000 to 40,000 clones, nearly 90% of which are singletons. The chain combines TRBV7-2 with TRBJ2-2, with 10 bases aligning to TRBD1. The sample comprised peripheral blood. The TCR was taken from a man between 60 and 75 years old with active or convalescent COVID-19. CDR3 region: CASRLKTGGNSGELFF. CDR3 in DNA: TGTGCCAGCAGGCTAAAGACAGGGGGCAATTCCGGGGAGCTGTTTTTT.